The rows below give T cell receptor beta chains drawn from one sample of a study of blood T cell repertoires in COVID-19. This table comes from immunoSEQ multiplex PCR, and its TCRdb copy is limited to in-frame clones, with some not included. The data hold over 80,000 clones, with more than 75% observed a single time. The sample taken for sequencing was peripheral blood. Every receptor here comes from a man aged 50 or older with acute or convalescent COVID-19. Both conserved end residues are part of each CDR3. D genes are given only for firm matches.

TRBJ2-7,TRBV6-2/TRBV6-3,.,CASSYGDQRYEQYF
TRBJ2-4,TRBV18,TRBD2,CASSPPGLESGTIQYF
TRBJ2-1,TRBV29-1,.,CSVAEYSYNEQFF
TRBJ1-2,TRBV7-9,TRBD1,CASSPTRTGLFYGYTF
TRBJ2-7,TRBV6-5,.,CASSPLTADYEQYF
TRBJ1-2,TRBV2,TRBD1,CASSERDRSRGYTF
TRBJ2-7,TRBV6-1,TRBD1,CASSEPRVQGAYEQYF
TRBJ2-7,TRBV6-5,TRBD2,CASSPGTKYEQYF
TRBJ1-5,TRBV5-8,.,CASSLGQISNQPQHF
TRBJ2-7,TRBV12-3/TRBV12-4,TRBD1,CASSLAGTGGQYF
TRBJ2-2,TRBV19,.,CASGGTPNTGELFF
TRBJ2-7,TRBV3-1/TRBV3-2,TRBD1,CASSRRGTYEQYF
TRBJ2-4,TRBV15,TRBD2,CATSLITGGGKNIQYF
TRBJ1-4,TRBV2,.,CASSESRGGEKLFF
TRBJ2-6,TRBV19,.,CASSGTPRTGANVLTF
TRBJ2-3,TRBV19,TRBD1,CASSKNRGSGTDTQYF
TRBJ2-1,TRBV7-2,TRBD1,CASSSGQGIGANEQFF
TRBJ1-4,TRBV4-1,.,CASRPSGGTTNEKLFF
TRBJ1-2,TRBV3-1/TRBV3-2,.,CASSQVAGASSGYTF
TRBJ1-4,TRBV5-5,.,CASSFSRVNEKLFF
TRBJ2-7,TRBV29-1,TRBD2,CSVVGLAGAYEQYF
TRBJ2-5,TRBV19,TRBD1,CASQVTGGRETQYF
TRBJ2-3,TRBV5-1,TRBD1,CASCTGVRTDTQYF
TRBJ2-7,TRBV2,.,CASRAEDYEQYF
TRBJ1-1,TRBV30,TRBD1,CAWSKNRQGSGTEAFF
TRBJ2-5,TRBV3-1/TRBV3-2,.,CASNYRGETQYF
TRBJ1-5,TRBV4-1,.,CASSQERGRGQPQHF
TRBJ1-1,TRBV4-1,TRBD1,CASSQVQGTGAFF
TRBJ2-5,TRBV27,.,CASGRQHLQETQYF
TRBJ1-1,TRBV19,.,CASSTELYTEAFF
TRBJ2-3,TRBV11-3,TRBD2,CASSPGLAGVTDTQYF
TRBJ1-6,TRBV6-1,.,CASSEYGGDSPLHF
TRBJ2-3,TRBV5-1,TRBD2,CASSLGTSGNTDTQYF
TRBJ2-1,TRBV6-1,.,CASSGRAAEQFF
TRBJ2-1,TRBV11-3,TRBD2,CASSLTSGSYNEQFF
TRBJ1-1,TRBV6-5,.,CASSYSEGYTEAFF
TRBJ1-2,TRBV5-1,.,CASSTQGVGYGYTF
TRBJ1-3,TRBV6-1,.,CASSERLLDTIYF
TRBJ2-1,TRBV24-1,.,CATSDGRVEQFF
TRBJ2-6,TRBV25-1,.,CASSDRVSGANVLTF